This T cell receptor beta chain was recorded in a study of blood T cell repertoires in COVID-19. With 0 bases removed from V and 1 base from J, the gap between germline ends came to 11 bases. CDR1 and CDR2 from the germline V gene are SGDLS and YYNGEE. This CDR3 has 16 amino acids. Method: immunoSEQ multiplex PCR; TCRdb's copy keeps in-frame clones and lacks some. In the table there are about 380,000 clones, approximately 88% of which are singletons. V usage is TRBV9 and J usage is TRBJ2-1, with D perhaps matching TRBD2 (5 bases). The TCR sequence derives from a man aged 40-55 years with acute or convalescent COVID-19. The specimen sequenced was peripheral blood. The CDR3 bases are TGTGCCAGCAGCGTAGTTCCGGGGTTGTCCTACAATGAGCAGTTCTTC. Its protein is CASSVVPGLSYNEQFF.